This T cell receptor (beta chain) was observed in a study of blood T cell repertoires in COVID-19. On the study more broadly: T cells, B-cell-depleted T cells, or PBMCs supplied cDNA or gDNA.

The method was immunoSEQ multiplex PCR; TCRdb's version includes in-frame clones alone and lacks a portion of them. Of roughly 230,000 clones in the sample, roughly 80% are singletons; the top ten hold about 3.4%. Participants were placed into cohorts based on the clinical history they reported. This CDR3 is 14 amino acids long. Germline CDR1 is KGHDR and CDR2 is SFDVKD. V gave up 8 bases and J gave up 8 bases; unmatched junction bases: 11. Specimen: PBMCs or T cells enriched from blood (not recorded which). V is TRBV24-1 and J is TRBJ2-1, with 7 bases matching TRBD2. This clonotype originated in a man over 45 who had recovered from COVID-19. CDR3 residues: CATMASGIVDEQFF. CDR3 DNA: TGTGCCACCATGGCCAGCGGGATTGTGGATGAGCAGTTCTTC.